Listed here is a single T cell receptor beta chain. Which antigen it targets is not known. Base-call qualities are not available, and no considerably larger clone is one nucleotide away. This record comes from a study of CD4 T cells in relation to SARS-CoV-2 and coronaviruses (dated by TCRdb to about 2021). About the study as a whole: Shared crossreactive spike epitopes were mapped to their HLA restriction using patient-derived lymphoblastoid cell lines. Memory CD4+ T cell crossreactivity between SARS-CoV-2 and common cold coronavirus spike proteins was assessed at the TCR clonotype level in the study. Samples from three pre-COVID donors and the naive versus memory experiments were sequenced with the Adaptive Biotechnologies TCR-sequencing kit; other data were Illumina-based. A different, Illumina-based TCR-beta assay was used to sequence expansion assays from other donors in the study.

From the germline V gene (reference sequence), CDR1 is SEHNR and CDR2 is FQNEAQ. Reading from cysteine to phenylalanine, the CDR3 counts 14 amino acids. CDR3 DNA only is kept here, 42 bases in frame from base 1. V was cut back by 1 base and J by 6 bases, leaving a gap of 12 bases between them. Deep-resolution immunoSEQ TCR-beta sequencing was performed on DNA from uncultured naive and memory CD4+ T cells. In the authors' own workflow: During preprocessing, nonproductive sequences were discarded, as were any CDR3s that did not begin with C, did not end with F or W, or were shorter than 7 amino acids. Cultured and uncultured naive and memory CD4+ repertoires were searched for CDR3s previously identified as spike- and CEF-reactive. Pairwise Levenshtein distance, computed with the stringdist R package after three terminal residues were trimmed from each end, was used as the measure of CDR3 homology. Entries here come from immuneACCESS through TCRdb and include only in-frame sequences with V and J called. Some clones fail to appear in such tables; in the studies checked, an unresolved V gene covers under half of the shortfall, and the cause of the remainder is unknown. That table furnishes V, J and clone size, whereas the DNA furnished D and trimming. This sample has nearly 70,000 clones in its table, and approximately 93% of those were observed once. Around 0.25% of the sample is taken by the ten largest.

CD4+ T cells from unexposed donors were collected before the COVID-19 pandemic (2011-2018). Naive and memory CD4+ T cells were separated from cryopreserved PBMCs by first enriching for CD4 and then performing EasySep naive CD4+ T cell enrichment. Leukapheresis product for the unexposed donors was bought commercially. Ficoll-Paque PLUS gradient centrifugation was used to isolate PBMCs from either whole blood or leukapheresis product. PBMCs were either cryopreserved at -140°C or used fresh in the expansion assay. The QIAamp Micro DNA Kit was used to extract genomic DNA from the CD4+ T cells. The research as a whole found: Because no donor provided both pre-pandemic and post-infection samples, tracing the source of pre-existing responses was limited. Crossreactive clones showed significantly weaker SARS-CoV-2-driven expansion than monoreactive clones, consistent with antigenic imprinting. Sequencing naive versus memory cells indicated that the assay picks up memory recall responses, not primary responses primed during culture. Crossreactivity analysis centred on spike protein, so crossreactivity against other viral proteins was not assessed. In about 60% of donors, memory CD4+ clonotypes turned up that crossrecognized SARS-CoV-2 and at least one common cold coronavirus spike. The study was limited by small numbers of patients and tested TCRs.

The TCR comes from a human donor in good health. Sequencing was performed on naive CD4+ T cells from PBMCs. The cell subset or site tag for this specimen amounts to: naive CD4+ T cells isolated by negative enrichment. The receptor chain draws on TRBV7-9 and TRBJ1-2; the D gene lacks a confident call. The DNA sequence is TGTGCCAGCAGCTTAGTCCCCCCGGGCCATGGCTACACCTTC. The encoded protein is CASSLVPPGHGYTF.